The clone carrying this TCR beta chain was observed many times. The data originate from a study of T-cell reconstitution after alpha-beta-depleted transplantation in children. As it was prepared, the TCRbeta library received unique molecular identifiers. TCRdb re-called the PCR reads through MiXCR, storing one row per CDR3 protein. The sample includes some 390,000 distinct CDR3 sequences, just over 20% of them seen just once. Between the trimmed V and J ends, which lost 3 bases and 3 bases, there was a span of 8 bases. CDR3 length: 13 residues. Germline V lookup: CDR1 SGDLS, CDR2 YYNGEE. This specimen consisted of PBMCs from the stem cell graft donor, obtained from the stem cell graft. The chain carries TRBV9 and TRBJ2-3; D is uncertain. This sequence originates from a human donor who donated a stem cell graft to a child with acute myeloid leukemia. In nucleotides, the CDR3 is TGTGCCAGCAGCGGGAGTCGGACAGATACGCAGTATTTT. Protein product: CASSGSRTDTQYF. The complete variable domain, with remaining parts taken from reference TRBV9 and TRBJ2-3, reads DSGVTQTPKHLITATGQRVTLRCSPRSGDLSVYWYQQSLDQGLQFLIQYYNGEERAKGNILERFSAQQFPDLHSELNLSSLELGDSALYFCASSGSRTDTQYFGPGTRLTVL.